This entry features one T cell receptor (beta chain) sequence. The antigen remains undetermined. The CDR3 spans 15 residues. Germline V gives CDR1 WSHSY, CDR2 SAAADI. J gave up 4 bases and V 6 bases, and 6 bases lay outside the gene matches. The source of the sample is a study of OX40 agonist ivuxolimab in advanced cancers. TCRdb keeps only in-frame clones here, not all; method: immunoSEQ multiplex PCR. The sample shows under 65,000 clones, more than 80% of them seen only once. Enrollment shut out patients with autoimmune disease history or systemic immunosuppression. The study's findings and limits: The CD4+ and CD8+ T cells in the blood had expanded clonally by week 6 at 0.1 to 3.0 mg/kg.

The sample here was CD4+ or CD8+ T cells sorted from blood, taken in a trial of the OX40 agonist ivuxolimab. This clonotype was obtained from an adult with an advanced solid tumor such as melanoma, head and neck, liver or kidney cancer. This sequence joins TRBV10-2 and TRBJ2-1; TRBD2 matches at 10 bases. The CDR3 DNA reads TGCGCCAGCAGGGAAACTAGCGGGGCTTACAATGAGCAGTTCTTC. Its protein is CASRETSGAYNEQFF.